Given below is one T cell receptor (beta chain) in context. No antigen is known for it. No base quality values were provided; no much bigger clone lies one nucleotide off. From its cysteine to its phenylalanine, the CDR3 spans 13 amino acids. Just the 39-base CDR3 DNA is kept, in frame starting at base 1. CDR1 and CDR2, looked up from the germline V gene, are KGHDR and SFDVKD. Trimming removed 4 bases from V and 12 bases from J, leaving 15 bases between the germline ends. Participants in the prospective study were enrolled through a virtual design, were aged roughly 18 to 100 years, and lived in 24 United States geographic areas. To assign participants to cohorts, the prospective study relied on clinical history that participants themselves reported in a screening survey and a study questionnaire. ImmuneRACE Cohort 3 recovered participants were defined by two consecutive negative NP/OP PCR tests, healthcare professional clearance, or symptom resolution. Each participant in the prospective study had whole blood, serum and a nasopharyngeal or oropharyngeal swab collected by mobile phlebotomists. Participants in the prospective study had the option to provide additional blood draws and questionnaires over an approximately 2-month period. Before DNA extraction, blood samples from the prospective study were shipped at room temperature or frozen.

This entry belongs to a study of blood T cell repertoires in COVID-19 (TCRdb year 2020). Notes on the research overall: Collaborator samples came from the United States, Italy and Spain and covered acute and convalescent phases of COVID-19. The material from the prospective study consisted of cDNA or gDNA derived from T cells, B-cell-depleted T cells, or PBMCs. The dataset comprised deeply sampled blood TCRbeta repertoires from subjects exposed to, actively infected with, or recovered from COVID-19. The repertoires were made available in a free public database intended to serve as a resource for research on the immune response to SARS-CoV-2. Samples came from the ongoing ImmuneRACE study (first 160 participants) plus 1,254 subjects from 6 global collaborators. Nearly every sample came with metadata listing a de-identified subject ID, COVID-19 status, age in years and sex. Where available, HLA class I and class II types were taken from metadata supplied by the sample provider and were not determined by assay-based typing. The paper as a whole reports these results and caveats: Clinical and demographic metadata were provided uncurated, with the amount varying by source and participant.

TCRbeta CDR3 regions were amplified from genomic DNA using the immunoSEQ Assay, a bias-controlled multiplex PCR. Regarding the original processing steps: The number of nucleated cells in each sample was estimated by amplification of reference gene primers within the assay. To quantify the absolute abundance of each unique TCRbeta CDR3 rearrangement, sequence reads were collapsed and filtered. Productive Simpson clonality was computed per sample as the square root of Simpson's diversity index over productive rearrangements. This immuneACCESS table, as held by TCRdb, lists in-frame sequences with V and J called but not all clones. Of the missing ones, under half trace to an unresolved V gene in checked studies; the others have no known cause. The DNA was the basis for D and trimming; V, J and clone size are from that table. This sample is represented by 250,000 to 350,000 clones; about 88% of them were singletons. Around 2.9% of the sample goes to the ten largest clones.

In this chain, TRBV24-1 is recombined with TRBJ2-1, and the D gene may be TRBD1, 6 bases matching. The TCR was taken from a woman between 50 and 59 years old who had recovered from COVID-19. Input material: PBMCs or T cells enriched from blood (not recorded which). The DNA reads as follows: TGTGCCACCAGTGAGGGGGCCCGACAGGTGCAGTTCTTC. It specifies CATSEGARQVQFF.